This entry lists 14 T cell receptor beta chains sequenced from one sample in a study of blood T cell repertoires in COVID-19. Profiling relied on immunoSEQ multiplex PCR, and the TCRdb table lists in-frame clones only, not all of them. This sample has over 80,000 clones, with about 90% found just once. Sequenced: peripheral blood. These receptors all come from a human donor in a cohort sampled during active COVID-19.

The CDR3 loop reads CASSLVVSGYTDTQYF. The CDR3 DNA follows: TGTGCCAGCAGCTTGGTTGTTAGCGGCTACACAGATACGCAGTATTTT. This chain links TRBV5-6 with TRBJ2-3; D might be TRBD2 (6 bases). Between the trimmed V and J ends, which lost 0 bases and 2 bases, there was a span of 13 bases. This CDR3 is built from 16 residues. Germline lookup yields CDR1 SGHDT and CDR2 YYEEEE.

V gene TRBV5-5 combines with J gene TRBJ1-4; the match to TRBD1 covers 8 bases. The CDR3 spans 15 residues. The J segment lost 8 bases and the V segment lost 3 bases, leaving 9 bases of the junction unmatched. Germline CDR1 SGHKS, CDR2 YYEKEE (reference sequence). CDR3 in amino acids: CASSSTGDRGEKLFF. The CDR3 DNA reads TGTGCCAGCAGCTCGACAGGGGATCGAGGGGAAAAACTGTTTTTT.

The chain couples TRBV9 to TRBJ1-3, with D maybe TRBD1 (6 bases). The germline gives CDR1 SGDLS, CDR2 YYNGEE. The CDR3 contains 14 residues. With 3 bases removed from V and 0 bases from J, the gap between germline ends came to 7 bases. CDR3 sequence reads: CASSDRDSGNTIYF. The CDR3 nucleotides read TGTGCCAGCAGCGACAGGGACTCTGGAAACACCATATATTTT.

This sequence joins TRBV5-1 and TRBJ2-5; 10 positions match TRBD1. Germline V gene lookup returns CDR1 SGHRS and CDR2 YFSETQ. CDR3 length: 14 amino acids. With V trimmed by 6 bases and J by 3 bases, 5 bases remained unmatched. The CDR3 DNA follows: TGCGCCAGCAACTCGGGGACAGGGGAAGAGACCCAGTACTTC. Its translation: CASNSGTGEETQYF.

V is TRBV18 and J is TRBJ1-2; 11 nucleotides align to TRBD1. From germline, CDR1 is KGHSH and CDR2 LQKENI. This CDR3 region has 16 residues. Trimming removed 1 base from V and 6 bases from J; junction bases left unmatched: 7. In nucleotides, the CDR3 is TGTGCCAGCTCACCACGTTCGGACAGGGGGCCAGATGGCTACACCTTC. This encodes CASSPRSDRGPDGYTF. The variable domain in full, completed from reference TRBV18 and TRBJ1-2, reads NAGVMQNPRHLVRRRGQEARLRCSPMKGHSHVYWYRQLPEEGLKFMVYLQKENIIDESGMPKERFSAEFPKEGPSILRIQQVVRGDSAAYFCASSPRSDRGPDGYTFGSGTRLTVV.

The rearrangement links TRBV5-6 to TRBJ2-7; 11 nucleotides line up with TRBD2. V gave up 6 bases and J gave up 3 bases; unmatched junction bases: 11. The CDR3 length is 16 residues. CDR1 SGHDT and CDR2 YYEEEE come from the germline V gene. As DNA, the CDR3 is TGTGCCAGCATTACTAGCGGGAGTGTCGGTATCTACGAGCAGTACTTC. This codes for CASITSGSVGIYEQYF.

This chain joins TRBV18 and TRBJ2-1; TRBD2 matches 7 bases. J lost 9 bases, V lost 1 base, and 15 bases had no gene match. The V gene's germline CDR1 is KGHSH and CDR2 LQKENI. The CDR3 has 17 amino acids. The CDR3 loop is CASSPRASGSILVEQFF. The CDR3 bases are TGTGCCAGCTCACCACGGGCTAGCGGTTCGATTTTGGTTGAGCAGTTCTTC.

The J gene is TRBJ2-1, the V gene TRBV9, with a weak D call TRBD2 (6 bases). V lost 4 bases and J lost 7, with 21 bases in between. The CDR3 covers 16 residues. The germline CDR1 and CDR2 sequences are SGDLS and YYNGEE. CDR3 residues: CASSSAVLSGGNEQFF. CDR3 sequence (DNA): TGTGCCAGCAGCTCCGCCGTATTAAGTGGGGGGAATGAGCAGTTCTTC.

As DNA, the CDR3 is TGTGCCAGCAGCTTAGACAGGGGCGACGAGCAGTACTTC. Its protein product is CASSLDRGDEQYF. The V gene is TRBV7-3, the J gene TRBJ2-7; 8 positions agree with TRBD1. The CDR3 contains 13 residues. Germline-derived CDR1 and CDR2 are SGHTA and FQGTGA. The ends lost 2 bases at V and 5 bases at J; junction bases unmatched: 2.

This chain connects TRBV27 to TRBJ2-5; unclear D gene. Germline V gene lookup returns CDR1 MNHEY and CDR2 SMNVEV (reference sequence). The CDR3 extends over 11 amino acids. V dropped 7 bases and J dropped 2 bases, with 5 bases sitting between them. CDR3 region: CASNSQETQYF. The CDR3 nucleotides are TGTGCCAGCAACTCTCAAGAGACCCAGTACTTC.

V and J are TRBV2 and TRBJ2-3; 12 positions agree with TRBD2. Germline CDR1 reads SNHLY; CDR2 reads FYNNEI. The junction had 5 bases not matched to a gene; V was cut back by 2 bases and J by 2 bases. This CDR3 has 17 residues. CDR3 coding DNA: TGTGCCAGCAGTGAAACTAGCGGGAGGAGCTACACAGATACGCAGTATTTT. It is translated as CASSETSGRSYTDTQYF.

This rearrangement joins TRBV9 to TRBJ1-1; weak D call: TRBD1 (6 bases). This CDR3 has 14 amino acids. Per the germline V gene, CDR1 is SGDLS and CDR2 is YYNGEE. Trimming pared 0 bases from V and 3 bases from J, leaving 9 bases between. CDR3 DNA: TGTGCCAGCAGCGTAGTAAGGACAGACACTGAAGCTTTCTTT. Its translation: CASSVVRTDTEAFF.

J is TRBJ2-7 and V is TRBV19, with D possibly being TRBD1 (5 bases). Germline lookup yields CDR1 LNHDA and CDR2 SQIVND (reference sequence). The length of the CDR3 is 14 residues. The V gene lost 3 bases and the J gene lost 0 bases, with 9 bases spanning the gap. The CDR3 region has the DNA TGTGCCAGTAGTATTCGCAGGGACTCCTACGAGCAGTACTTC. It specifies CASSIRRDSYEQYF.

This rearrangement joins TRBV12-3 or TRBV12-4 to TRBJ2-5; 8 bases agree with TRBD2. The CDR3 consists of 13 residues. V shed 3 bases, J shed 4 bases, and the junction held 1 base outside the gene matches. CDR3 region: CASSFTSGETQYF. For the CDR3, the DNA is TGTGCCAGCAGTTTTACTAGCGGAGAGACCCAGTACTTC.